The 32 T cell receptor beta chains listed next were all sequenced from one sample in a study of T-cell memory formation after mild COVID-19. Via MiXCR, TCRdb re-called the 5' RACE reads, giving one row per CDR3 protein. The repertoire consists of 45,000 to 55,000 distinct CDR3 sequences, with approximately 7.6% occurring once and the leading ten covering roughly 1.5%. Input material: PBMCs or a T cell subset sorted from them (not recorded which). Source of these receptors: a man aged 18 to 30 who had mild COVID-19 (a few samples of this study predate the infection). Cell type and time point are not known.

In this sample, this clonotype turned up many times. The genes are TRBV7-9 and TRBJ2-5; no definite D call. Germline CDR1 SEHNR, CDR2 FQNEAQ (reference sequence). V was shortened by 0 bases and J by 3 bases, with 5 bases between the two germline ends. CDR3 length equals 13 residues. In nucleotides, the CDR3 is TGTGCCAGCAGCTTAGCGGTGAAAGAGACCCAGTACTTC. Its translation: CASSLAVKETQYF.

At least ten counts were recorded for this clonotype. The chain combines TRBV9 with TRBJ2-5; a weak D match, TRBD1 (5 bases). Germline CDR1 SGDLS, CDR2 YYNGEE. The CDR3 has 17 amino acids. Trimming cost V 4 bases and J 4 bases, with 23 bases left between them. Here the CDR3 DNA reads TGTGCCAGCAGCCCTCCTAAGGGTGGACACGTCCCAGAGACCCAGTACTTC. Its translation is CASSPPKGGHVPETQYF.

V usage is TRBV7-8 and J usage is TRBJ1-2; possible D gene TRBD1, 6 bases. Germline CDR1 SGHVS, CDR2 FQNEAQ. The CDR3 contains 14 residues. Trimming removed 2 bases from V and 2 bases from J, with 9 bases in between. The CDR3 region has the DNA TGTGCCAGCAGCTTAAGGGGGGAGAACTATGGCTACACCTTC. Protein product: CASSLRGENYGYTF.

This clonotype counts as medium-sized (0.01 to 0.1%). The chain is built from TRBV29-1 and TRBJ2-1, with D possibly being TRBD2 (6 bases). The CDR3 loop spans 14 amino acids. CDR1 and CDR2 (germline): SQVTM, ANQGSEA. Trimming cost V 8 bases and J 6 bases, with 20 bases left between them. This chain's CDR3 is CSFGAAGTGNEQFF. DNA of the CDR3: TGCAGCTTCGGGGCGGCGGGGACGGGCAATGAGCAGTTCTTC.

The gene calls are TRBV20-1 and TRBJ1-1, with a possible D match to TRBD1 (6 bases). The germline V and J ends were trimmed by 6 bases and 4 bases, with 21 bases remaining between them. Germline assignment: CDR1 DFQATT and CDR2 SNEGSKA (reference sequence). The CDR3 length is 15 residues. CDR3 in DNA: TGCAGTGCGCCTCGATCCTCGGGGGCGAGCACTGAAGCTTTCTTT. Amino acids: CSAPRSSGASTEAFF.

This clonotype showed up many times. This rearrangement joins TRBV5-1 to TRBJ2-5; 11 bases align to TRBD2. Germline values: CDR1 SGHRS, CDR2 YFSETQ. The CDR3 loop spans 17 amino acids. Trimming cost V 4 bases and J 2 bases; bases outside gene matches: 10. The CDR3 sequence: CASSRIAGGLKQETQYF. The CDR3 DNA follows: TGCGCCAGCAGCCGGATAGCGGGGGGGCTTAAACAAGAGACCCAGTACTTC. The full variable domain, rest sourced from reference TRBV5-1 and TRBJ2-5, is KAGVTQTPRYLIKTRGQQVTLSCSPISGHRSVSWYQQTPGQGLQFLFEYFSETQRNKGNFPGRFSGRQFSNSRSEMNVSTLELGDSALYLCASSRIAGGLKQETQYFGPGTRLLVL.

This clonotype was seen only a few times. The chain uses TRBV10-2 and TRBJ2-2; 7 nucleotides match TRBD2. Germline CDR1 and CDR2: WSHSY and SAAADI. The V gene end was trimmed by 4 bases and the J gene end by 6 bases; junction bases not matched to a gene: 14. CDR3 length: 17 amino acids. CDR3 residues: CASSGTGRGPTAGELFF. The CDR3 DNA reads as TGCGCCAGCAGTGGGACGGGGAGGGGCCCAACGGCCGGGGAGCTGTTTTTT.

This clonotype was seen a few times. The chain combines TRBV7-6 with TRBJ2-7; unclear D gene. The CDR3 has 12 amino acids. CDR1 is SGHVS and CDR2 is FNYEAQ in the germline V gene. The V gene lost 5 bases and the J gene lost 2 bases, with 7 bases spanning the gap. CDR3 sequence (DNA): TGTGCCAGCAGCGATGGGACCTACGAGCAGTACTTC. As protein: CASSDGTYEQYF.

Only a few counts were recorded for this clonotype. The CDR3 region has the DNA TGTGCCAGCAGTGGTTGGACGCAAGGTGCAACTAATGAAAAACTGTTTTTT. Protein product: CASSGWTQGATNEKLFF. The gene calls are TRBV28 and TRBJ1-4, with unresolved D. Per the germline V gene, CDR1 is MDHEN and CDR2 is SYDVKM. V was clipped by 5 bases and J by 0 bases, with 16 bases between them. The CDR3 runs 17 residues.

Only a few counts were recorded for this clonotype. The V gene is TRBV5-1, the J gene TRBJ2-2; D unresolved. Germline CDR1 SGHRS, CDR2 YFSETQ. The CDR3 consists of 15 residues. Trimming took 0 bases from V and 4 from J, leaving 10 bases between them. CDR3 bases: TGCGCCAGCAGCTTGGGTCCTTCCTCCACCGGGGAGCTGTTTTTT. It codes for CASSLGPSSTGELFF.

The V call is TRBV5-1, the J call TRBJ1-3; 9 bases are shared with TRBD1. The CDR3 has 14 residues. With V trimmed by 2 bases and J by 7 bases, 4 bases remained unmatched. Per germline, CDR1 SGHRS and CDR2 YFSETQ. CDR3: CASSLGQGSNTIYF. CDR3 DNA: TGCGCCAGCAGCTTAGGACAGGGGAGTAACACCATATATTTT.

This clonotype occurred a few times. The chain is built from TRBV4-2 and TRBJ1-5, with unresolved D. CDR3 length equals 13 residues. V was trimmed by 4 bases and J by 5 bases, leaving 9 bases between them. Germline assignment: CDR1 LGHNA and CDR2 YNFKEQ. The CDR3 DNA reads TGTGCCAGCAGCCTGTCCAGTGATCAGCCCCAGCATTTT. Translating gives CASSLSSDQPQHF.

This clonotype turned up a few times. This chain connects TRBV7-6 to TRBJ1-1; the D gene is possibly TRBD1 (6 bases). This CDR3 has 14 residues. Germline values: CDR1 SGHVS, CDR2 FNYEAQ. V was cut by 3 bases and J by 3 bases, with 11 bases left in between. The CDR3 is CASSLWGLDTEAFF. The CDR3 DNA follows: TGTGCCAGCAGCTTGTGGGGGCTTGACACTGAAGCTTTCTTT.

This clonotype was observed at least ten times. The V gene is TRBV20-1, the J gene TRBJ2-3; 7 positions match TRBD2. Germline lookup yields CDR1 DFQATT and CDR2 SNEGSKA (reference sequence). Trimming took 4 bases from V and 2 from J; bases not matched to a gene: 9. This CDR3 has 15 amino acids. CDR3 sequence reads: CSAIGLAEHTDTQYF. CDR3 in DNA: TGCAGTGCTATCGGGCTAGCGGAACACACAGATACGCAGTATTTT.

The chain employs TRBV20-1 and TRBJ1-6, with TRBD1 matching over 9 bases. With V trimmed by 6 bases and J by 8 bases, 8 bases remained unmatched. CDR1 is DFQATT and CDR2 is SNEGSKA in the germline V gene (reference sequence). This CDR3 comprises 14 residues. The CDR3 DNA reads as TGCAGTGCCCAAACAGGGGGCGCAGATTCACCCCTCCACTTT. It encodes CSAQTGGADSPLHF.

This clonotype was detected only a few times. The rearrangement links TRBV6-2 or TRBV6-3 to TRBJ2-5, with 7 bases fitting TRBD1. CDR3 length: 15 amino acids. CDR1 and CDR2 from the germline V gene are MNHEY and SVGEGT. The V and J ends lost 4 bases and 5 bases, in that order; junction bases with no gene match: 10. This CDR3 is CASSLEQGLWETQYF. The CDR3 coding sequence is TGTGCCAGCAGTTTGGAACAGGGGCTATGGGAGACCCAGTACTTC.

The rearrangement joins TRBV5-1 to TRBJ1-1, with D possibly TRBD1 on 5 matching bases. Trimming removed 4 bases at V and 3 bases at J, with 13 bases between. The CDR3 covers 14 residues. Germline CDR1 reads SGHRS; CDR2 reads YFSETQ. The CDR3 is CASSMGGADTEAFF. The CDR3 DNA sequence: TGCGCCAGCAGCATGGGAGGGGCGGACACTGAAGCTTTCTTT.

The V gene is TRBV5-4, the J gene TRBJ2-1; D is unclear. The CDR3 is 12 amino acids. Germline V gene sequence: CDR1 SGHNT, CDR2 YYREEE (reference sequence). V shed 3 bases and J shed 3 bases, with 4 bases lying between them. In nucleotides, the CDR3 is TGTGCCAGCAGCTCCCTCTACAATGAGCAGTTCTTC. This sequence encodes CASSSLYNEQFF.

The table lists this clonotype with a few counts. V usage is TRBV5-1 and J usage is TRBJ1-6, with D possibly being TRBD1 (6 bases). The CDR3 consists of 16 residues. Germline lookup yields CDR1 SGHRS and CDR2 YFSETQ. Trimming stripped 4 bases from V and 4 bases from J, with 15 bases between. CDR3 sequence (DNA): TGCGCCAGCAGCCCGGGGGGCTCTGAATATAATTCACCCCTCCACTTT. Amino acids: CASSPGGSEYNSPLHF.

This clonotype was picked up many times. The CDR3 DNA is TGCAGCGTGTCCCCCGGGACTAGCGGGGGTGAGCAGTACTTC. This translates into CSVSPGTSGGEQYF. The chain links TRBV29-1 to TRBJ2-7; 14 bases fit TRBD2. Germline V CDR1 and CDR2: SQVTM, ANQGSEA. V dropped 6 bases and J dropped 7; count of bases not matched to a gene: 8. The CDR3 extends over 14 amino acids.

In this sample, this clonotype turned up many times. The chain employs TRBV12-3 or TRBV12-4 and TRBJ2-2; D unclear. This CDR3 has 14 amino acids. Trimming removed 3 bases from V and 6 bases from J, with 11 bases in between. This CDR3 is CASSFSHSSGELFF. CDR3 bases: TGTGCCAGCAGTTTTTCCCACTCGTCCGGGGAGCTGTTTTTT.

This clonotype was seen ten or more times. The V call is TRBV4-3, the J call TRBJ2-5, with 9 bases matching TRBD1. This CDR3 has 14 residues. The germline V gene encodes CDR1 LGHNA and CDR2 YSLEER. V lost 4 bases, J lost 3 bases, and 3 bases stayed unmatched. CDR3 amino acids: CASSPQGAEETQYF. CDR3 coding DNA: TGCGCCAGCAGCCCACAGGGGGCGGAAGAGACCCAGTACTTC.

This clonotype occurred many times. The chain joins TRBV12-3 or TRBV12-4 to TRBJ2-1; TRBD2 might be the D (5 bases). CDR3 length equals 11 residues. V dropped 6 bases and J dropped 10 bases, with 10 bases sitting between them. The chain's CDR3 is CASSIGGEQFF. CDR3 DNA sequence: TGTGCCAGCAGCATCGGCGGGGAGCAGTTCTTC.

This clonotype was recorded only once. With a much larger clone just one base away, this may be a read error. CDR3 DNA: TGTGCCAGCAGTGTCTCATCGAGCTACTACAATGAGCAGTTCTTC. The encoded protein is CASSVSSSYYNEQFF. This chain connects TRBV5-4 to TRBJ2-1; D is unclear. The CDR3 sequence is 15 residues long. Deletions cut 5 bases from V and 3 bases from J, with 15 bases between. CDR1 and CDR2 from the germline V gene are SGHNT and YYREEE (reference sequence).

This sequence joins TRBV4-3 and TRBJ1-2; possible D gene TRBD1, 6 bases. The CDR3 is made up of 14 amino acids. V was shortened by 5 bases and J by 2 bases, with 12 bases between the two germline ends. Germline V CDR1 and CDR2: LGHNA, YSLEER. The CDR3: CASSILGANYGYTF. CDR3 coding DNA: TGCGCCAGCAGCATCCTGGGGGCCAACTATGGCTACACCTTC.

In its sample, this clonotype was seen a few times. The chain is built from TRBV5-1 and TRBJ1-6; 9 positions agree with TRBD1. The CDR3 is made up of 14 amino acids. Germline assignment: CDR1 SGHRS and CDR2 YFSETQ. V lost 2 bases, J lost 8 bases, and 2 bases stayed unmatched. The CDR3 DNA reads as TGCGCCAGCAGCTTACAGGGGGCTGATTCACCCCTCCACTTT. Protein sequence: CASSLQGADSPLHF.

This clonotype was observed a handful of times. The chain couples TRBV5-1 to TRBJ2-5, with D perhaps TRBD2 (5 bases). The V and J ends lost 5 bases and 0 bases respectively, with 11 bases between them. Germline CDR1 is SGHRS and CDR2 is YFSETQ. There are 14 residues in the CDR3. CDR3 DNA sequence: TGCGCCAGCAGAGGGAGATCGGACCAAGAGACCCAGTACTTC. Amino acids: CASRGRSDQETQYF.

This clonotype was observed at least ten times. The chain combines TRBV5-1 with TRBJ2-1; D may be TRBD2 (5 bases). V was clipped by 0 bases and J by 12 bases, with 19 bases between them. The CDR3 runs 15 residues. CDR1 SGHRS and CDR2 YFSETQ come from the germline V gene. The CDR3 reads CASSLASSSGERQFF. As DNA, the CDR3 is TGCGCCAGCAGCTTGGCGTCTAGCTCTGGTGAACGGCAGTTCTTC.

This clonotype came up many times. V usage is TRBV29-1 and J usage is TRBJ2-1; 9 positions agree with TRBD1. Germline loops: CDR1 SQVTM, CDR2 ANQGSEA. The J segment lost 8 bases and the V segment lost 5 bases, leaving 7 bases of the junction unmatched. CDR3 length: 13 amino acids. CDR3 sequence (DNA): TGCAGCGTTACAGGGGGCCTTATCTATGAGCAGTTCTTC. Residues: CSVTGGLIYEQFF.

There are a few counts of this clonotype. The rearrangement joins TRBV7-2 to TRBJ2-1, with TRBD2 matching 12 bases. Trimming at V came to 0 bases and at J to 1 base, leaving 1 base not matched to a gene. CDR3 size: 17 residues. Germline assignment: CDR1 SGHTA and CDR2 FQGNSA. The CDR3 sequence: CASSLAGTSGSYNEQFF. The CDR3 DNA follows: TGTGCCAGCAGCTTAGCGGGGACTAGCGGGTCCTACAATGAGCAGTTCTTC.

The rearrangement uses TRBV20-1 and TRBJ2-7; D not resolved. CDR1 is DFQATT, CDR2 SNEGSKA, per germline (reference sequence). V was shortened by 0 bases and J by 5 bases, with 8 bases between the two germline ends. CDR3 length: 12 residues. This CDR3 reads CSAREIADEQYF. The CDR3 bases are TGCAGTGCTAGAGAAATAGCCGACGAGCAGTACTTC.

This clonotype was counted a few times. V and J are TRBV7-9 and TRBJ2-1; TRBD2 is a possible D gene (6 bases). Germline V CDR1 and CDR2: SEHNR, FQNEAQ (reference sequence). This CDR3 has 14 residues. Deletions cut 1 base from V and 7 bases from J, with 11 bases between. The DNA of the CDR3 is TGTGCCAGCAGCTTAGTTGGAGGGTGGAATGAGCAGTTCTTC. It yields the protein CASSLVGGWNEQFF.